Shown below are 13 T cell receptor beta chains from a single sample sequenced in a study of T-cell memory formation after mild COVID-19. In TCRdb, the 5' RACE reads were re-called with MiXCR into one record per CDR3 protein. The data show 450,000 or so distinct CDR3 sequences, with approximately 25% seen just once and around 12% held by the top ten. The sample taken for sequencing was PBMCs or a T cell subset sorted from them (not recorded which). These receptors were taken from an adult woman who had mild COVID-19 (a few samples of this study predate the infection). Cell type and time point are not known.

This clonotype showed up just a few times. V is TRBV7-6 and J is TRBJ2-3; 8 bases map to TRBD2. The germline V gene encodes CDR1 SGHVS and CDR2 FNYEAQ. J lost 7 bases, V lost 5 bases, and 5 bases had no gene match. This CDR3 spans 13 amino acids. The CDR3 nucleotides read TGTGCCAGCAGCCCCTCTAGCGGGTATACGCAGTATTTT. This sequence encodes CASSPSSGYTQYF.

The rearrangement links TRBV4-2 to TRBJ2-7, with 7 bases fitting TRBD1. J was trimmed by 3 bases and V by 0 bases; bases with no gene match: 5. CDR3 length: 15 residues. Germline lookup yields CDR1 LGHNA and CDR2 YNFKEQ. The CDR3 coding sequence is TGTGCCAGCAGCCAAGACCGACAGGGAGTCTACGAGCAGTACTTC. Translated, it gives CASSQDRQGVYEQYF.

The chain employs TRBV18 and TRBJ2-2; D gene ambiguous. The germline V and J ends were trimmed by 4 bases and 6 bases, with 12 bases remaining between them. The germline V gene encodes CDR1 KGHSH and CDR2 LQKENI. This CDR3 has 14 amino acids. CDR3 residues: CASSRLGVSGELFF. Here the CDR3 DNA reads TGTGCCAGCTCACGTTTAGGCGTTTCCGGGGAGCTGTTTTTT.

The chain couples TRBV5-1 to TRBJ1-1, with a possible D match to TRBD1 (5 bases). In germline, CDR1 is SGHRS, CDR2 YFSETQ. With 4 bases removed from V and 2 bases from J, the gap between germline ends came to 12 bases. The CDR3 runs to 14 residues. CDR3 coding DNA: TGCGCCAGCAGCGACGGGACTTTTAACACTGAAGCTTTCTTT. Amino acid sequence: CASSDGTFNTEAFF. The full variable domain, its missing parts supplied by reference TRBV5-1 and TRBJ1-1, is KAGVTQTPRYLIKTRGQQVTLSCSPISGHRSVSWYQQTPGQGLQFLFEYFSETQRNKGNFPGRFSGRQFSNSRSEMNVSTLELGDSALYLCASSDGTFNTEAFFGQGTRLTVV.

Only a few counts were recorded for this clonotype. V is TRBV4-2 and J is TRBJ2-7, with 8 bases aligning to TRBD2. This CDR3 region has 17 residues. Germline-derived CDR1 and CDR2 are LGHNA and YNFKEQ. V lost 0 bases and J lost 2; bases outside the gene matches: 9. CDR3 in DNA: TGTGCCAGCAGCCAAGATCTTGGAAGCGGGGGAACCTACGAGCAGTACTTC. Translated, it gives CASSQDLGSGGTYEQYF.

This rearrangement joins TRBV20-1 to TRBJ2-1; no firm D call. The CDR3 loop spans 13 amino acids. V was trimmed by 1 base and J by 10 bases, leaving 14 bases between them. Germline CDR1 is DFQATT and CDR2 is SNEGSKA (reference sequence). The CDR3 loop reads CSARVTARHEQFF. The DNA for the CDR3 is TGCAGTGCTAGAGTAACGGCGCGTCACGAGCAGTTCTTC.

The chain uses TRBV7-9 and TRBJ2-1; D remains unclear. The V gene's germline CDR1 is SEHNR and CDR2 FQNEAQ (reference sequence). V shed 1 base and J shed 0 bases, with 10 bases lying between them. This CDR3 region has 16 residues. The CDR3: CASSLVEISSYNEQFF. CDR3 nucleotide sequence: TGTGCCAGCAGCTTAGTCGAGATAAGCTCCTACAATGAGCAGTTCTTC.

This clonotype occurred a few times. The CDR3 reads CASSHFVGIPANTGELFF. In DNA, the CDR3 is TGTGCCAGCAGCCATTTCGTGGGTATCCCTGCGAACACCGGGGAGCTGTTTTTT. This chain links TRBV3-1 with TRBJ2-2; no reliable D call. This CDR3 has 18 amino acids. V lost 3 bases and J 0 bases, leaving 17 bases between the germline ends. Germline V gene sequence: CDR1 LGHDT, CDR2 YNNKEL (reference sequence).

This clonotype was counted only a few times. V gene TRBV3-1 combines with J gene TRBJ2-1; 10 bases fit TRBD2. The CDR3 runs 21 residues. Losses at the gene ends were 4 bases for V and 8 bases for J; bases not matched to a gene: 26. CDR1 LGHDT and CDR2 YNNKEL come from the germline V gene (reference sequence). This CDR3 reads CASSPHFGTGESSGSLYEQFF. CDR3 DNA sequence: TGTGCCAGCAGCCCACATTTCGGGACAGGCGAGTCTAGCGGGAGTTTGTATGAGCAGTTCTTC.

This clonotype was seen a handful of times. V and J are TRBV29-1 and TRBJ2-7, with TRBD2 matching 10 bases. CDR3 length: 13 amino acids. The germline V gene encodes CDR1 SQVTM and CDR2 ANQGSEA. The V gene end was trimmed by 6 bases and the J gene end by 3 bases; junction bases not matched to a gene: 5. CDR3 coding DNA: TGCAGCGTCGGGACTAGCGCCAACTACGAGCAGTACTTC. It codes for CSVGTSANYEQYF.

As regards this clonotype: Compared with germline, one end of the junction differs, possibly owing to a read error. The chain recombines TRBV24-1 with TRBJ1-5; D is unclear. Germline V gene lookup returns CDR1 KGHDR and CDR2 SFDVKD. This CDR3 comprises 15 residues. CDR3 amino acids: CATSAGRYSNQPKHF. CDR3 bases: TGTGCCACCAGCGCCGGACGGTATAGCAATCAGCCCAAGCATTTT.

This clonotype came up many times. The chain couples TRBV29-1 to TRBJ2-2, with 9 bases aligning to TRBD1. CDR3 length equals 12 residues. CDR1 is SQVTM, CDR2 ANQGSEA, per germline. The junction had 3 bases not matched to a gene; V was cut back by 7 bases and J by 6 bases. Written as DNA, the CDR3 is TGCAGCGCAAGACAGGGGGCCGGGGAGCTGTTTTTT. Amino acid sequence: CSARQGAGELFF.

The rearrangement links TRBV4-1 to TRBJ2-3; the D call may be TRBD1 or TRBD2 (6 bases each). CDR3 size: 17 residues. The V end lost 2 bases, the J end lost 1 base, and 16 bases lay between the germline ends. From germline, CDR1 is MGHRA and CDR2 YSYEKL. The chain's CDR3 is CASSQFGGPARTDTQYF. The CDR3 coding sequence is TGCGCCAGCAGCCAATTCGGGGGCCCAGCCCGCACAGATACGCAGTATTTT.